A single sample gave rise to the 5 T cell receptor beta chains below, sequenced in a study of T cells in Graves' hyperthyroidism and ophthalmopathy (dated by TCRdb to between 2018 and 2021). Library preparation was by multiplex PCR. The sequencing machine was an Illumina HiSeq 2000. The TCR beta CDR3 regions were amplified from the RNA transcripts. A first-round RT-PCR of the TCR CDR3 used the HTBI primer set with the Qiagen OneStep RT-PCR kit. The public sequencing data were trimmed at Q25 with fastp and processed into clonotypes with MiXCR by TCRdb, which kept only in-frame beta chains. Every entry covers one CDR3 protein and lists the most common genes and DNA from its rows. In this sample the table shows 600,000 to 900,000 distinct CDR3 sequences, roughly 15% of which occur a single time. Around 7.7% of the sample belongs to the ten largest clones. The sample comprised blood. These TCRs come from a man aged 18 to 35 with Graves' hyperthyroidism.

The V gene is TRBV7-2, the J gene TRBJ2-1; maybe TRBD2 (6 bases). The CDR3 spans 16 residues. CDR1 is SGHTA and CDR2 is FQGNSA in the germline V gene. V shed 5 bases and J shed 5 bases, with 19 bases lying between them. The CDR3 region is CASSPAPGLFHNEQFF. In DNA, the CDR3 is TGTGCCAGCAGCCCAGCTCCGGGACTCTTCCACAATGAGCAGTTCTTC.

In regard to this clonotype: A much larger clonotype is one base distant, so this may be a read error. V and J are TRBV10-3 and TRBJ2-5; 9 bases map to TRBD1. The J segment lost 4 bases and the V segment lost 2 bases, leaving 8 bases of the junction unmatched. The CDR3 covers 16 residues. CDR1 and CDR2 (germline): ENHRY, SYGVKD. CDR3 region: CAISEPGQGGGETQYF. For the CDR3, the DNA is TGTGCCATCAGTGAGCCGGGACAGGGCGGTGGAGAGACCCAGTACTTC.

Notes on this clonotype: Mismatch with germline at one junction end may stem from a read error. This rearrangement joins TRBV19 to TRBJ2-7; the match to TRBD2 covers 8 bases. The CDR3 has 14 amino acids. CDR1 LNHDA and CDR2 SQIVND come from the germline V gene (reference sequence). CDR3 DNA: TGTGCCAGTAGTAACCCGGGGGGGGCCTACGGGCAGTACTTC. Protein sequence: CASSNPGGAYGQYF.

This chain joins TRBV28 and TRBJ2-5; 13 bases map to TRBD2. This CDR3 spans 19 amino acids. The junction had 12 bases not matched to a gene; V was cut back by 1 base and J by 4 bases. The germline V gene encodes CDR1 MDHEN and CDR2 SYDVKM. The CDR3 DNA reads TGTGCCAGCAGTTTATTGGGAGGACTAGCGGGAGTCTCCCCAGAGACCCAGTACTTC. This codes for CASSLLGGLAGVSPETQYF.

This clonotype has a handful of counts. This chain uses TRBV7-8 with TRBJ1-1; D might be TRBD1 (5 bases). The CDR3 contains 13 residues. V was trimmed by 3 bases and J by 7 bases, leaving 12 bases between them. Germline lookup yields CDR1 SGHVS and CDR2 FQNEAQ. The CDR3 loop is CASSFDRKYEAFF. The DNA for the CDR3 is TGTGCCAGCAGCTTCGACAGAAAATATGAAGCTTTCTTT.